Shown below are 25 T cell receptor beta chains from a single sample sequenced in a study of shared clonotypes between healthy human individuals. Naive CD8 cells lacked CD45RO and underwent positive selection for CCR7, leaving out terminally differentiated effector memory CD45RA+ cells. Libraries were prepared by immunoSEQ multiplex PCR; TCRdb keeps only in-frame clonotypes and omits some of them. The data show about 2 million clones, over 85% seen once. The source material was naive CD8+ T cells sorted from blood. The source is a man between 18 and 35 years old in good health.

With respect to this clone: Other DNA sequences in this specimen translate into the identical CDR3. This sequence joins TRBV7-9 and TRBJ2-7, with 11 bases fitting TRBD2. J was trimmed by 3 bases and V by 4 bases; bases with no gene match: 2. The CDR3 runs to 14 residues. CDR1 and CDR2 from the germline V gene are SEHNR and FQNEAQ (reference sequence). CDR3 sequence: CASSSTSGSYEQYF. The CDR3 DNA is TGTGCCAGCAGCTCCACTAGCGGGAGCTACGAGCAGTACTTC.

The chain is built from TRBV14 and TRBJ1-2, with unresolved D. This CDR3 is built from 14 residues. Germline CDR1 is SGHDN and CDR2 is FVKESK. V was pared by 1 base and J by 3 bases, with 9 bases between. The CDR3 is CASSQVPGYYGYTF. CDR3 in DNA: TGTGCCAGCAGCCAAGTTCCGGGCTACTATGGCTACACCTTC.

This chain links TRBV5-1 with TRBJ2-7, with 7 nucleotides matching TRBD2. Trimming cost V 0 bases and J 7 bases; bases outside gene matches: 4. Germline CDR1 SGHRS, CDR2 YFSETQ. The CDR3 spans 13 residues. CDR3 DNA sequence: TGCGCCAGCAGCTTGGTCAGGGAGGGAGAGCAGTACTTC. Protein: CASSLVREGEQYF. Full variable domain (outside the CDR3, taken from reference TRBV5-1 and TRBJ2-7): KAGVTQTPRYLIKTRGQQVTLSCSPISGHRSVSWYQQTPGQGLQFLFEYFSETQRNKGNFPGRFSGRQFSNSRSEMNVSTLELGDSALYLCASSLVREGEQYFGPGTRLTVT.

The chain is built from TRBV11-2 and TRBJ2-3; D gene uncertain. Germline V lookup: CDR1 SGHAT, CDR2 FQNNGV. V was trimmed by 2 bases and J by 0 bases, leaving 12 bases between them. This CDR3 has 16 residues. The CDR3 region has the DNA TGTGCCAGCAGCTTACTTCGTGGGAAAAGCACAGATACGCAGTATTTT. It is translated as CASSLLRGKSTDTQYF.

Points on this clone: This specimen includes other DNA sequences encoding the same CDR3. The V call is TRBV9, the J call TRBJ2-2; D is uncertain. V lost 0 bases to trimming and J lost 4 bases, with 4 bases between them. Germline V gene data show CDR1 as SGDLS and CDR2 as YYNGEE. This CDR3 comprises 13 residues. CDR3 DNA sequence: TGTGCCAGCAGCGTAGAGAGCACCGGGGAGCTGTTTTTT. Translation gives CASSVESTGELFF.

With respect to this clone: Other DNA sequences in this sample translate to the same CDR3. The chain employs TRBV5-6 and TRBJ1-1; 8 bases agree with TRBD1. The junction had 0 bases not matched to a gene; V was cut back by 2 bases and J by 6 bases. CDR3 length equals 12 residues. Germline CDR1 SGHDT, CDR2 YYEEEE. The CDR3 loop reads CASSLQGAEAFF. For the CDR3, the DNA is TGTGCCAGCAGCTTACAGGGGGCTGAAGCTTTCTTT.

The rearrangement joins TRBV5-6 to TRBJ2-3, with D possibly being TRBD1 (6 bases). The CDR3 runs to 16 residues. V shed 4 bases and J shed 2 bases, with 17 bases lying between them. CDR1 and CDR2 from the germline V gene are SGHDT and YYEEEE. The CDR3 sequence: CASSKTQGLFTDTQYF. The DNA of the CDR3 is TGTGCCAGCAGCAAAACTCAGGGGCTTTTCACAGATACGCAGTATTTT. Based on the CDR3 plus reference TRBV5-6 and TRBJ2-3, the full variable domain is DAGVTQSPTHLIKTRGQQVTLRCSPKSGHDTVSWYQQALGQGPQFIFQYYEEEERQRGNFPDRFSGHQFPNYSSELNVNALLLGDSALYLCASSKTQGLFTDTQYFGPGTRLTVL.

Comments on this clone: Other DNA sequences in the same sample also yield this CDR3. This chain joins TRBV14 and TRBJ1-2, with D uncertain. Germline-derived CDR1 and CDR2 are SGHDN and FVKESK. V shed 4 bases and J shed 4 bases, with 7 bases lying between them. The CDR3 has 12 amino acids. Here the CDR3 DNA reads TGTGCCAGCAGCCTTGGGCCCTATGGCTACACCTTC. It codes for CASSLGPYGYTF.

This clone was seen only once. The chain is built from TRBV27 and TRBJ1-5, with D perhaps matching TRBD1 (6 bases). The CDR3 has 14 residues. CDR1 is MNHEY, CDR2 SMNVEV, per germline (reference sequence). V lost 5 bases, J lost 3 bases, and 11 bases lay in between. The CDR3: CASSIQGLNQPQHF. The CDR3 DNA reads TGTGCCAGCAGTATACAGGGCCTCAATCAGCCCCAGCATTTT.

Concerning this clone itself: Other DNA sequences in the sample encode the same CDR3. The V and J genes are TRBV7-9 and TRBJ2-7, with D possibly matching TRBD1 (5 bases). Trimming cost V 3 bases and J 1 base, with 7 bases left between them. Germline loops: CDR1 SEHNR, CDR2 FQNEAQ (reference sequence). This CDR3 is 13 amino acids long. The CDR3 DNA follows: TGTGCCAGCAGCTTCCAGGGATCCTACGAGCAGTACTTC. It is translated as CASSFQGSYEQYF.

The rearrangement joins TRBV6-1 to TRBJ2-7; D remains unclear. The CDR3 is 13 residues long. Germline V gives CDR1 MNHNS, CDR2 SASEGT. Trimming shortened V by 0 bases and J by 2 bases, and 5 bases separated the two germline ends. This CDR3 reads CASSEARPYEQYF. The CDR3 bases are TGTGCCAGCAGTGAAGCCAGACCCTACGAGCAGTACTTC.

V and J are TRBV28 and TRBJ1-2; 7 bases map to TRBD1. Losses at the gene ends were 4 bases for V and 1 base for J; bases not matched to a gene: 3. Germline V lookup: CDR1 MDHEN, CDR2 SYDVKM. The CDR3 sequence is 14 residues long. CDR3 DNA: TGTGCCAGCAGTTGGAACAGGGGTAACTATGGCTACACCTTC. Amino acids: CASSWNRGNYGYTF.

V usage is TRBV14 and J usage is TRBJ2-1; a weak D match, TRBD2 (6 bases). In germline, CDR1 is SGHDN, CDR2 FVKESK. Trimming pared 2 bases from V and 3 bases from J, leaving 14 bases between. The CDR3 runs 16 residues. CDR3 sequence: CASSQSGVFYYNEQFF. CDR3 DNA: TGTGCCAGCAGCCAATCGGGGGTGTTCTACTACAATGAGCAGTTCTTC.

The chain joins TRBV27 to TRBJ2-7, with D perhaps matching TRBD2 (5 bases). Germline CDR1 reads MNHEY; CDR2 reads SMNVEV (reference sequence). Trimming took 8 bases from V and 7 from J, leaving 6 bases between them. The CDR3 is made up of 9 amino acids. DNA of the CDR3: TGTGCCAGCCCGGGGGAGCAGTACTTC. This codes for CASPGEQYF.

The V and J genes are TRBV5-1 and TRBJ2-4; 7 bases agree with TRBD1. Germline-derived CDR1 and CDR2 are SGHRS and YFSETQ. The V segment lost 3 bases and the J segment 8 bases; nucleotides outside the gene matches: 11. This CDR3 has 15 residues. The CDR3, as DNA: TGCGCCAGCAGCTCCTCCGGGACAGATGGGGACATTCAGTACTTC. Translation: CASSSSGTDGDIQYF.

The chain has TRBV29-1 and TRBJ2-3, with 10 bases fitting TRBD2. Losses at the gene ends were 4 bases for V and 3 bases for J; bases not matched to a gene: 10. Germline V gives CDR1 SQVTM, CDR2 ANQGSEA. This CDR3 is built from 16 residues. In DNA form, the CDR3 reads TGCAGCGTTGTTAGGGCTAGCGGGGGTTATACAGATACGCAGTATTTT. This translates into CSVVRASGGYTDTQYF.

V gene TRBV28 combines with J gene TRBJ2-2; TRBD1 might be the D (6 bases). There are 14 residues in the CDR3. Trimming stripped 7 bases from V and 1 base from J, with 10 bases between. CDR1 is MDHEN and CDR2 is SYDVKM in the germline V gene. The CDR3 sequence is CASIQGRNTGELFF. CDR3 coding DNA: TGTGCCAGCATACAGGGCCGGAACACCGGGGAGCTGTTTTTT.

The J gene is TRBJ2-7, the V gene TRBV2, with D maybe TRBD1 (6 bases). From germline, CDR1 is SNHLY and CDR2 FYNNEI. CDR3 length: 16 residues. With 0 bases removed from V and 0 bases from J, the gap between germline ends came to 12 bases. CDR3: CASSEAGAEVSYEQYF. The CDR3 DNA sequence: TGTGCCAGCAGTGAAGCGGGGGCCGAGGTCTCCTACGAGCAGTACTTC.

This rearrangement joins TRBV30 to TRBJ2-3; D remains ambiguous. CDR1 GTSNPN and CDR2 SVGIG come from the germline V gene (reference sequence). V lost 1 base and J 0 bases, leaving 14 bases between the germline ends. The CDR3 sequence is 16 residues long. The CDR3 nucleotides read TGTGCCTGGAGTGCCCCTAGGGAAAAAAGCACAGATACGCAGTATTTT. Amino acid sequence: CAWSAPREKSTDTQYF.

The J gene is TRBJ2-5, the V gene TRBV7-9; possibly TRBD2 for D (5 bases). The germline V and J ends were trimmed by 6 bases and 1 base, with 9 bases remaining between them. The CDR3 has 13 residues. Germline V CDR1 and CDR2: SEHNR, FQNEAQ (reference sequence). As DNA, the CDR3 is TGTGCCAGCAGAGGGAGCGGCCAAGAGACCCAGTACTTC. Protein product: CASRGSGQETQYF.

J is TRBJ1-2 and V is TRBV27; 9 bases agree with TRBD1. CDR3 length equals 14 residues. The J segment lost 4 bases and the V segment lost 6 bases, leaving 6 bases of the junction unmatched. Germline CDR1 reads MNHEY; CDR2 reads SMNVEV (reference sequence). The CDR3 sequence is CASRGQGDSYGYTF. CDR3 DNA: TGTGCCAGCAGGGGACAGGGCGACTCCTATGGCTACACCTTC.

The V call is TRBV2, the J call TRBJ2-1; 7 bases match TRBD1. CDR1 and CDR2 (germline): SNHLY, FYNNEI. This CDR3 comprises 17 residues. V shed 7 bases, J shed 0 bases, and the junction held 12 bases outside the gene matches. The DNA for the CDR3 is TGTGCCAGCACCTCGGGACAGCCACTGAGCTCCTACAATGAGCAGTTCTTC. Translated, it gives CASTSGQPLSSYNEQFF.

The chain is built from TRBV30 and TRBJ2-7; 7 bases fit TRBD2. Germline assignment: CDR1 GTSNPN and CDR2 SVGIG (reference sequence). J gave up 6 bases and V 0 bases, and 2 bases lay outside the gene matches. The CDR3 loop spans 12 amino acids. The DNA of the CDR3 is TGTGCCTGGAGTGTGGGGGAGGGCGAGCAGTACTTC. Amino acid sequence: CAWSVGEGEQYF.

This clone appeared a few times. V usage is TRBV7-6 and J usage is TRBJ1-1, with D unresolved. This CDR3 is built from 13 residues. V was trimmed by 2 bases and J by 4 bases, leaving 8 bases between them. In germline, CDR1 is SGHVS, CDR2 FNYEAQ. CDR3 protein: CASSLSPGTEAFF. As DNA, the CDR3 is TGTGCCAGCAGCTTATCCCCGGGCACTGAAGCTTTCTTT.

This chain connects TRBV9 to TRBJ1-6; D unclear. Germline loops: CDR1 SGDLS, CDR2 YYNGEE. CDR3 length: 15 amino acids. Trimming cost V 3 bases and J 7 bases, with 14 bases left between them. This CDR3 is CASSERQAGNSPLHF. CDR3 DNA: TGTGCCAGCAGCGAGAGGCAGGCCGGCAATTCACCCCTCCACTTT.